This TCR beta chain was found in a study of blood T cell repertoires in COVID-19. At the level of the study: Specimens from acute and convalescent COVID-19 originated in the United States, Italy and Spain.

Original analysis: Reference gene primer amplification gave nucleated cell count estimates. Method: immunoSEQ multiplex PCR; TCRdb's copy keeps in-frame clones and lacks some. V and J calls and clone size follow that table, whereas D and trimming were derived from the DNA. The sample consists of under 300,000 clones, 85% to 90% of them appearing once. V lost 3 bases and J lost 7; bases outside the gene matches: 3. The CDR3 totals 14 residues. Per the germline V gene, CDR1 is ENHRY and CDR2 is SYGVKD. This sequence joins TRBV10-3 and TRBJ1-5, with 10 bases fitting TRBD1. The sequencing sample was made of peripheral blood. The sequence was collected from a man aged 18 to 29 with active or convalescent COVID-19. This CDR3 is CAISEGQGGQPQHF. CDR3 nucleotide sequence: TGTGCCATCAGTGAAGGACAGGGGGGACAGCCCCAGCATTTT.